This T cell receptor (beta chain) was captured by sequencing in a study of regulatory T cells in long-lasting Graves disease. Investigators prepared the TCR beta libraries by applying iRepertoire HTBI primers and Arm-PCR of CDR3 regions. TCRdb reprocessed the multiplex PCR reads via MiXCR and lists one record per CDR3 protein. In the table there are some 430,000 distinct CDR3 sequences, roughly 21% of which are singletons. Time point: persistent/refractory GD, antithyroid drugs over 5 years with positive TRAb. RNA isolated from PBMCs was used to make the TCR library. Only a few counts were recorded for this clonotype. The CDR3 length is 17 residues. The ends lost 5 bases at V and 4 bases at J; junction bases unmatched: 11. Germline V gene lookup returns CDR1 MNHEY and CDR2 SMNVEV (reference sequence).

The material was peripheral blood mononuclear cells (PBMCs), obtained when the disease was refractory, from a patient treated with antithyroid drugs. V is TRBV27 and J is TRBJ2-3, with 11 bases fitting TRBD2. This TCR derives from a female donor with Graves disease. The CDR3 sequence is CASSLLLTSGKADTQYF. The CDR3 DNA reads TGTGCCAGCAGTCTCCTTCTGACTAGCGGGAAGGCAGATACGCAGTATTTT.